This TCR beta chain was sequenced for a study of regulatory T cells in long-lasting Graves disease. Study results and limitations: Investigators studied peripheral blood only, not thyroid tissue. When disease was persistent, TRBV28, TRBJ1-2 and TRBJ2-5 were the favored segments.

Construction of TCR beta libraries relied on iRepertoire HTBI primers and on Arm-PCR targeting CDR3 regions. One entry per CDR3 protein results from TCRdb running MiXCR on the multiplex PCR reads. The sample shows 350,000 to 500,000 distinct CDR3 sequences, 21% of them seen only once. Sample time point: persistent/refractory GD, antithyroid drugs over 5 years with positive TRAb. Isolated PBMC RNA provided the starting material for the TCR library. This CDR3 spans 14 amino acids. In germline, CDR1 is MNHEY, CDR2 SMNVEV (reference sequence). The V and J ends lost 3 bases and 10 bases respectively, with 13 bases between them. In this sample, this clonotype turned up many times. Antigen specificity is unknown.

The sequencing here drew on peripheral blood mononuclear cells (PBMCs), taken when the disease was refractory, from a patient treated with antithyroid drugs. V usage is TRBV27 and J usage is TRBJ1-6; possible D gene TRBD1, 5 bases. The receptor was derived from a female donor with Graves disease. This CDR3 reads CASSFRGVRSPLHF. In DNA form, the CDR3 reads TGTGCCAGCAGTTTTCGAGGGGTGCGCTCACCCCTCCACTTT.